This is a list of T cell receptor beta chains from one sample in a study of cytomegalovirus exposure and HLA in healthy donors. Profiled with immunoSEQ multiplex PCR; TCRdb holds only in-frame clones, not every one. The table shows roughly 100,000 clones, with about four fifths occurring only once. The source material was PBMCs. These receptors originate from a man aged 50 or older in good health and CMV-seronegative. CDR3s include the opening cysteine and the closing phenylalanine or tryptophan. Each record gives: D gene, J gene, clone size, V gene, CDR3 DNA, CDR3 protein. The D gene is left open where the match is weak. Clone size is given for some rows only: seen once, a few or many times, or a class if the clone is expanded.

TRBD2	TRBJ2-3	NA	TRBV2	TGTGCCAGCATGGGAGGGGACACAGATACGCAGTATTTT	CASMGGDTDTQYF
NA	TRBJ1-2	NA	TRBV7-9	TGTTCCAGCAGCTTAGGGTCCAGGGGCTACACCTTC	CSSSLGSRGYTF
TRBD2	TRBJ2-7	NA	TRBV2	TGTGCCAGCACGTCTAGCGGGAGAGTCGAGCAGTACTTC	CASTSSGRVEQYF
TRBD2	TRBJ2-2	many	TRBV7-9	TGTGCCAGCCATAGCGGGAGGGTCGCGAACACCGGGGAGCTGTTTTTT	CASHSGRVANTGELFF
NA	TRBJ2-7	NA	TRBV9	TGTGCCAGCAGCGCGGGGGGGACAGAGGGCTACGAGCAGTACTTC	CASSAGGTEGYEQYF
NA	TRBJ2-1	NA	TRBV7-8	TGTGCCAGCAGCTTAGAGTCCTATGGAGGAGGGGAAGGTTATGAGCAGTTCTTC	CASSLESYGGGEGYEQFF
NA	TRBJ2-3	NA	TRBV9	TGTGCCAGCAGCGAGACACATAGCACAGATACGCAGTATTTT	CASSETHSTDTQYF
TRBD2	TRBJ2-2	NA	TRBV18	TGTGCCAGCTCACCAGTAAGGAGCGGGAGTCCCTCCGGGGAGCTGTTTTTT	CASSPVRSGSPSGELFF
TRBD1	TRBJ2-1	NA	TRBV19	TGTGCCAGTAGTATAGGACAGGGCGGCTCCTACAATGAGCAGTTCTTC	CASSIGQGGSYNEQFF
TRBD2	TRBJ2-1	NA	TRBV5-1	TGCGCCAGCCTACCCGGGGGGGGTGTATCCTACAATGAGCAGTTCTTC	CASLPGGGVSYNEQFF
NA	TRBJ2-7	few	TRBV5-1	TGCGCCAGCAGCATGACAGGTTCTTCGTCGGGGTCCGAGCAGTACTTC	CASSMTGSSSGSEQYF
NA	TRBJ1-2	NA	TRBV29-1	TGCAGCGTTCGGGACAACTACTATGGCTACACCTTC	CSVRDNYYGYTF
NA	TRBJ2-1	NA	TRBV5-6	TGTGCCAGCAGCTTGTTCCCTACCGCTTACAATGAGCAGTTCTTC	CASSLFPTAYNEQFF
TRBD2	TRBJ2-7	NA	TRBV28	TGTGCCAGCAGTTCCCCCTGGGCGGGAGGCGAGCAGTACTTC	CASSSPWAGGEQYF
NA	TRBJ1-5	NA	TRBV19	TGTGCCAGTACCCGGGGGGGAATGGGTCAGCCCCAGCATTTT	CASTRGGMGQPQHF
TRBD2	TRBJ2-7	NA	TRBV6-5	TGTGCCAGCAGCGTGACTAGCGGGAGGTCCTACGAGCAGTACTTC	CASSVTSGRSYEQYF